What follows are 13 T cell receptor beta chains derived from one specimen sequenced in a study of T-cell reconstitution after alpha-beta-depleted transplantation in children. Preparation of the TCRbeta library was carried out with unique molecular identifiers. MiXCR, run by TCRdb on the PCR reads, gives a single entry per CDR3 protein. The data show 250,000 to 400,000 distinct CDR3 sequences, around 25% seen once. Sample: PBMCs, mostly from graft donor cells, taken 180 days after TCRalphabeta/CD19-depleted stem cell transplant. The receptors come from a male patient between 5 and 17 years old who had a stem cell transplant for acute lymphoblastic leukemia, so the T cells may come from the graft donor.

The V and J genes are TRBV12-3 or TRBV12-4 and TRBJ1-5, with 7 bases identical to TRBD1. This CDR3 has 15 amino acids. V shed 6 bases, J shed 1 base, and the junction held 6 bases outside the gene matches. The chain's CDR3 is CASRGQAVSNQPQHF. The CDR3 bases are TGTGCCAGCAGAGGACAGGCGGTCAGCAATCAGCCCCAGCATTTT.

The chain combines TRBV5-1 with TRBJ1-2; 10 bases align to TRBD1. Germline V CDR1 and CDR2: SGHRS, YFSETQ. The J segment lost 4 bases and the V segment lost 4 bases, leaving 7 bases of the junction unmatched. This CDR3 region has 15 residues. The DNA of the CDR3 is TGCGCCAGCAGCCGAGGGACAGGGGACGGCTATGGCTACACCTTC. Encoded protein: CASSRGTGDGYGYTF.

The CDR3 loop is CASSFSGRFGNTIYF. In nucleotides, the CDR3 is TGTGCCAGCAGTTTTTCCGGGAGATTTGGAAACACCATATATTTT. J is TRBJ1-3 and V is TRBV12-3 or TRBV12-4, with D uncertain. Trimming took 3 bases from V and 3 from J, leaving 12 bases between them. The length of the CDR3 is 15 residues.

This clonotype was recorded a few times. The V gene is TRBV15, the J gene TRBJ1-1; tentative D call: TRBD1 (5 bases). V lost 7 bases and J 1 base, leaving 16 bases between the germline ends. CDR3 length: 15 residues. Germline assignment: CDR1 LNHNV and CDR2 YYDKDF (reference sequence). The CDR3 region has the DNA TGTGCCACCACCAGGACACTCCTCTGGAACACTGAAGCTTTCTTT. Translating gives CATTRTLLWNTEAFF. Full variable domain (missing parts from reference TRBV15 and TRBJ1-1): DAMVIQNPRYQVTQFGKPVTLSCSQTLNHNVMYWYQQKSSQAPKLLFHYYDKDFNNEADTPDNFQSRRPNTSFCFLDIRSPGLGDTAMYLCATTRTLLWNTEAFFGQGTRLTVV.

In its sample, this clonotype was seen a few times. The chain employs TRBV5-1 and TRBJ2-7; TRBD2 matches 7 bases. The CDR3 is made up of 13 amino acids. V dropped 0 bases and J dropped 6; count of bases not matched to a gene: 3. Per germline, CDR1 SGHRS and CDR2 YFSETQ. CDR3 sequence: CASSLAAGVEQYF. The CDR3 DNA reads as TGCGCCAGCAGCTTGGCCGCGGGGGTCGAGCAGTACTTC.

This rearrangement joins TRBV12-3 or TRBV12-4 to TRBJ1-1, with 11 bases aligning to TRBD1. V was pared by 5 bases and J by 7 bases, with 12 bases of the junction left unmatched. The CDR3 sequence is 16 residues long. Here the CDR3 reads CASSPPGTGGPGEAFF. The CDR3 nucleotides are TGTGCCAGCAGTCCACCCGGGACAGGGGGTCCGGGTGAAGCTTTCTTT.

The chain links TRBV4-1 to TRBJ2-1; 11 bases align to TRBD2. V shed 3 bases and J 4 bases; nucleotides not matched to a gene: 5. The CDR3 covers 16 residues. Germline CDR1 and CDR2: MGHRA and YSYEKL. The CDR3 here is CASSHLGLAGYNEQFF. The CDR3 DNA reads as TGCGCCAGCAGCCACCTCGGACTAGCGGGTTACAATGAGCAGTTCTTC.

This clonotype was counted only a few times. This chain joins TRBV6-1 and TRBJ2-1; 14 bases are shared with TRBD2. This CDR3 has 17 amino acids. V was clipped by 6 bases and J by 0 bases; unmatched bases: 4. Germline V gives CDR1 MNHNS, CDR2 SASEGT. The CDR3 reads CASRGLAGGRSYNEQFF. In DNA, the CDR3 is TGTGCCAGCAGAGGACTAGCGGGAGGCCGCTCCTACAATGAGCAGTTCTTC.

There are a few counts of this clonotype. The V call is TRBV2, the J call TRBJ1-2, with TRBD1 as a possible D gene (5 bases). Deletions cut 1 base from V and 6 bases from J, with 15 bases between. The CDR3 consists of 15 residues. CDR1 and CDR2 from the germline V gene are SNHLY and FYNNEI. For the CDR3, the DNA is TGTGCCAGCAGTGAAGGAGGGTTCAAGGGGAATGGCTACACCTTC. Amino acids: CASSEGGFKGNGYTF.

This clonotype appeared a few times. This chain uses TRBV4-2 with TRBJ1-2; TRBD1 matches at 10 bases. Trimming took 3 bases from V and 6 from J; bases not matched to a gene: 13. CDR3 length equals 17 residues. CDR1 is LGHNA and CDR2 is YNFKEQ in the germline V gene. CDR3 residues: CASSHPAPGQGRDGYTF. CDR3 nucleotides: TGTGCCAGCAGCCATCCCGCACCGGGACAGGGGCGGGATGGCTACACCTTC.

This clonotype was found many times. This chain links TRBV7-8 with TRBJ2-3; 11 nucleotides line up with TRBD2. Germline lookup yields CDR1 SGHVS and CDR2 FQNEAQ. Unmatched junction bases numbered 6, after V lost 2 bases and J lost 14 bases. There are 13 residues in the CDR3. CDR3 sequence: CASSLWVAGGVYF. CDR3 sequence (DNA): TGTGCCAGCAGCTTATGGGTAGCGGGAGGGGTGTATTTT.

The chain joins TRBV4-2 to TRBJ2-7; TRBD2 might be the D (5 bases). The CDR3 extends over 14 amino acids. Trimming stripped 0 bases from V and 4 bases from J, with 10 bases between. The germline V gene encodes CDR1 LGHNA and CDR2 YNFKEQ. The CDR3 DNA reads TGTGCCAGCAGCCAAGACCCTAGCCCTTACGAGCAGTACTTC. This translates into CASSQDPSPYEQYF.

The chain recombines TRBV3-1 with TRBJ1-4; 7 nucleotides match TRBD1. Germline CDR1 reads LGHDT; CDR2 reads YNNKEL (reference sequence). The J segment lost 6 bases and the V segment lost 0 bases, leaving 4 bases of the junction unmatched. The CDR3 spans 15 residues. The CDR3 nucleotides read TGTGCCAGCAGCCAAGATTTCAGGGGGGATGAAAAACTGTTTTTT. Amino acid sequence: CASSQDFRGDEKLFF. Variable domain in full (rest from reference TRBV3-1 and TRBJ1-4): DTAVSQTPKYLVTQMGNDKSIKCEQNLGHDTMYWYKQDSKKFLKIMFSYNNKELIINETVPNRFSPKSPDKAHLNLHINSLELGDSAVYFCASSQDFRGDEKLFFGSGTQLSVL.